This TCR beta chain was profiled in a study of blood T cell repertoires in COVID-19. As for the study in general: The study drew acute and convalescent COVID-19 samples from the United States, Italy and Spain.

V shed 1 base, J shed 4 bases, and the junction held 8 bases outside the gene matches. The CDR3 spans 16 residues. In germline, CDR1 is LNHDA, CDR2 SQIVND (reference sequence). The protocol was immunoSEQ multiplex PCR, while the TCRdb copy is restricted to in-frame clones and leaves out a portion. The sample lists approximately 210,000 clones, about nine tenths seen once, with less than 2% in the top ten. The sample comprised peripheral blood. The rearrangement links TRBV19 to TRBJ2-3; 7 bases are shared with TRBD2. The TCR originated in a man between 65 and 85 years old with acute or convalescent COVID-19. The CDR3 protein is CASSIGTRSRADTQYF. DNA for the CDR3: TGTGCCAGTAGTATAGGGACTAGGTCGAGGGCAGATACGCAGTATTTT.